These 32 T cell receptor beta chains were sequenced from one sample in a study of Tregs in tolerant kidney transplant recipients (dated by TCRdb to the late 2010s). This specimen's time point label, interpreted: blood sample drawn before combined kidney and bone marrow transplant. The library was obtained by the immunoSEQ multiplex PCR assay. The table comes from immuneACCESS by way of TCRdb, which keeps in-frame sequences with V and J called. Part of the clones is missing from these tables; in studies checked, under half for an unresolved V gene and the rest for unknown reasons. The sample's own table lists tens of thousands of clones. Jointly, the top ten make up 0.83% of the sample. The sample in question was CD4+ T cells from blood, obtained before the transplant. These TCRs come from a human donor who received a combined kidney and bone marrow transplant.

A remark on this clone: The read ends 3 residues early relative to the CDR3; the germline J gene fills the gap. The rearrangement joins TRBV19 to TRBJ1-2; possibly TRBD1 for D (6 bases). The germline gives CDR1 LNHDA, CDR2 SQIVND (reference sequence). The CDR3 runs to 11 residues. CDR3 DNA (partial): TGTGCCAGTATCGGGACATCGGAC. Its protein product is CASIGTSD. The CDR3 as a whole reads CASIGTSDYTF.

In regard to this clone: The sequenced fragment ends 3 residues before the CDR3 boundary, so the rest is inferred from the germline J gene. The chain links TRBV18 to TRBJ1-4; D remains ambiguous. Trimming took off 3 bases at V and 3 bases at J, with 14 bases between the two ends. Germline loops: CDR1 KGHSH, CDR2 LQKENI. The CDR3 contains 16 residues. The CDR3 loop is CASSPVLEAANEKLFF. Partial CDR3 DNA: TGTGCCAGCTCACCGGTGTTGGAGGCGGCTAATGAAAAA.

CDR3 DNA, as far as it was read: TGTGCCAGCAGCCCAGGGACAGGGGGAACCTACGAG. Encoded protein: CASSPGTGGTYE. The CDR3, in full, reads CASSPGTGGTYEQYF. This sequence joins TRBV7-9 and TRBJ2-7; 11 bases agree with TRBD1. From the germline J gene comes the end of the CDR3, since the read stops 3 residues before it. V lost 5 bases, J lost 2 bases, and 5 bases stayed unmatched. Germline-derived CDR1 and CDR2 are SEHNR and FQNEAQ (reference sequence). The CDR3 is made up of 15 amino acids.

Details on this clone: The read falls 3 residues short of the CDR3 end, and the missing part is taken from the germline J gene. This chain uses TRBV6-7 with TRBJ2-1, with 12 bases fitting TRBD1. TRBV6-7 is flagged as an ORF with uncertain function. With V trimmed by 0 bases and J by 9 bases, 15 bases remained unmatched. This CDR3 has 19 amino acids. The part of the CDR3 DNA that was read is TGTGCCAGCAGTTACTCCGAACAATTTCCGGGACAGGGGGCTGGTGAG. Protein product: CASSYSEQFPGQGAGE. The entire CDR3 protein reads CASSYSEQFPGQGAGEQFF.

On this clone itself: The read ends 3 residues early relative to the CDR3; the germline J gene fills the gap. The rearrangement links TRBV6-2 or TRBV6-3 to TRBJ1-2; 7 positions agree with TRBD1. The CDR3 runs to 14 residues. Per the germline V gene, CDR1 is MNHEY and CDR2 is SVGEGT. The sequenced part of the CDR3 DNA is TGTGCCAGCAGTTACTCGCTGACAGGGCAAGGC. Protein product: CASSYSLTGQG. The CDR3 in its entirety is CASSYSLTGQGYTF.

Of note for this clone: The read ends 3 residues early relative to the CDR3; the germline J gene fills the gap. The genes are TRBV29-1 and TRBJ2-2; possibly TRBD1 for D (5 bases). The V and J ends lost 7 bases and 4 bases respectively, with 16 bases between them. Germline CDR1 reads SQVTM; CDR2 reads ANQGSEA. CDR3 length: 14 residues. CDR3 region: CSANSGFGTGELFF. Partial CDR3 DNA: TGCAGCGCGAATTCAGGGTTTGGCACCGGGGAG.

In regard to this clone: The read ends 3 residues before the CDR3 terminus; that terminus is restored from the germline J gene. The chain couples TRBV5-6 to TRBJ1-3; D is unclear. The CDR3 consists of 13 residues. Trimming removed 5 bases at V and 4 bases at J, with 10 bases between. Looked up from germline, CDR1 is SGHDT and CDR2 is YYEEEE. CDR3 in amino acids: CASRNVRGNTIYF. The CDR3 bases that were read are TGTGCCAGCAGAAATGTTCGGGGAAACACC.

Comment on this clone: The read ends 3 residues before the CDR3 terminus; that terminus is restored from the germline J gene. V usage is TRBV19 and J usage is TRBJ1-1; the match to TRBD1 covers 10 bases. The V gene's germline CDR1 is LNHDA and CDR2 SQIVND (reference sequence). CDR3 size: 16 residues. After removal of 6 bases from V and 5 bases from J, the junction contained 12 bases not matched to a gene. The DNA read from the CDR3 is TGTGCCAGTAGGCGAAGCCCGGGACAGGGGTTGACTGAA. It is translated as CASRRSPGQGLTE. The CDR3 as a whole reads CASRRSPGQGLTEAFF.

A remark on this clone: The observed sequence ends 3 residues before the CDR3 terminus, with the missing tail filled in from the germline J gene. This chain joins TRBV11-2 and TRBJ1-5; the match to TRBD1 covers 8 bases. There are 14 residues in the CDR3. Trimming removed 3 bases from V and 6 bases from J; junction bases left unmatched: 4. In germline, CDR1 is SGHAT, CDR2 FQNNGV. The CDR3 DNA, read in part, is TGTGCCAGCAGCTTTTCAGGGGGCCGTCAGCCC. Translation gives CASSFSGGRQP. The CDR3 in full is CASSFSGGRQPQHF. The entire variable domain, with the rest obtained from reference TRBV11-2 and TRBJ1-5, is as follows: EAGVAQSPRYKIIEKRQSVAFWCNPISGHATLYWYQQILGQGPKLLIQFQNNGVVDDSQLPKDRFSAERLKGVDSTLKIQPAKLEDSAVYLCASSFSGGRQPQHFGDGTRLSIL.

As to this clone: The read ends 3 residues early relative to the CDR3; the germline J gene fills the gap. The V gene is TRBV19, the J gene TRBJ2-1; 11 bases align to TRBD2. Germline V lookup: CDR1 LNHDA, CDR2 SQIVND (reference sequence). Losses at the gene ends were 3 bases for V and 3 bases for J; bases not matched to a gene: 10. The CDR3 spans 18 residues. This CDR3 is CASSMWGLADRFYNEQFF. The sequenced part of the CDR3 DNA is TGTGCCAGTAGTATGTGGGGACTAGCGGATAGGTTCTACAATGAG.

Turning to this clone: The CDR3 end falls 3 residues outside the read, so it is completed with the germline J gene. The rearrangement links TRBV11-2 to TRBJ1-2; 7 bases agree with TRBD1. This CDR3 is built from 13 residues. From germline, CDR1 is SGHAT and CDR2 FQNNGV. Trimming cost V 5 bases and J 4 bases; bases outside gene matches: 4. This chain's CDR3 is CASSPGTAYGYTF. Partial CDR3 DNA: TGTGCCAGCAGCCCCGGGACAGCCTATGGC. The full variable domain, rest sourced from reference TRBV11-2 and TRBJ1-2, is EAGVAQSPRYKIIEKRQSVAFWCNPISGHATLYWYQQILGQGPKLLIQFQNNGVVDDSQLPKDRFSAERLKGVDSTLKIQPAKLEDSAVYLCASSPGTAYGYTFGSGTRLTVV.

About this clone itself: The read is 3 residues too short to cover the CDR3 end, so that end is filled in from the germline J gene. The V and J genes are TRBV7-9 and TRBJ2-3; 8 bases map to TRBD1. The CDR3 length is 15 residues. Germline-derived CDR1 and CDR2 are SEHNR and FQNEAQ (reference sequence). V trimming: 5 bases; J trimming: 2 bases; junction bases outside the gene matches: 6. The CDR3 sequence is CASSPGQGDTDTQYF. Partial CDR3 DNA: TGTGCCAGCAGCCCCGGACAGGGCGACACAGATACG.

For this clone: The read finishes 3 residues shy of the CDR3 end, and the germline J gene is used to complete it. The V gene is TRBV7-9, the J gene TRBJ1-5; D remains unclear. Trimming removed 2 bases at V and 1 base at J, with 3 bases between. The CDR3 sequence is 13 residues long. Germline loops: CDR1 SEHNR, CDR2 FQNEAQ (reference sequence). The chain's CDR3 is CASSLSSNQPQHF. CDR3 DNA, as far as it was read: TGTGCCAGCAGCTTATCGAGCAATCAGCCC.

On this clone itself: The CDR3 is cut off 3 residues early in the read; its end comes from the germline J gene. The V gene is TRBV29-1, the J gene TRBJ1-1, with D possibly being TRBD1 (5 bases). This CDR3 is 15 amino acids long. V lost 1 base to trimming and J lost 5 bases, with 17 bases between them. CDR1 and CDR2 (germline): SQVTM, ANQGSEA. CDR3 loop: CSVEGPGGALTEAFF. The DNA read from the CDR3 is TGCAGCGTTGAAGGCCCGGGGGGAGCTCTAACTGAA.

Of note for this clone: The read finishes 3 residues shy of the CDR3 end, and the germline J gene is used to complete it. The V gene is TRBV6-1, the J gene TRBJ2-3; 10 bases align to TRBD2. Germline loops: CDR1 MNHNS, CDR2 SASEGT. V was clipped by 0 bases and J by 1 base; unmatched bases: 4. The CDR3 extends over 17 amino acids. CDR3 in amino acids: CASSEAGGTSGTDTQYF. Partial CDR3 DNA: TGTGCCAGCAGTGAAGCGGGAGGGACTAGCGGCACAGATACG.

In regard to this clone: The CDR3 end lies 3 residues beyond the end of the read and is filled in from the germline J gene. The chain is built from TRBV2 and TRBJ2-7, with D possibly being TRBD1 or TRBD2 (5 bases each). CDR1 and CDR2 from the germline V gene are SNHLY and FYNNEI. This CDR3 has 15 amino acids. V shed 7 bases and J shed 3 bases, with 19 bases lying between them. CDR3 bases read: TGTGCCAGCAAGGGGAGTCTCGACCATTTCTACGAG. Translating gives CASKGSLDHFYE. The whole CDR3 is CASKGSLDHFYEQYF.

A word on this clone: Read coverage stops 3 residues before the CDR3 terminus; the germline J gene supplies the remainder. The rearrangement uses TRBV18 and TRBJ2-5; no clear D. The CDR3 totals 12 residues. In germline, CDR1 is KGHSH, CDR2 LQKENI. Trimming took 3 bases from V and 5 from J, leaving 7 bases between them. CDR3 DNA, as far as it was read: TGTGCCAGCTCACCGCAGGTGGAGACC. Translating gives CASSPQVET. The whole CDR3 reads CASSPQVETQYF. The whole variable domain, remainder taken from reference TRBV18 and TRBJ2-5, is NAGVMQNPRHLVRRRGQEARLRCSPMKGHSHVYWYRQLPEEGLKFMVYLQKENIIDESGMPKERFSAEFPKEGPSILRIQQVVRGDSAAYFCASSPQVETQYFGPGTRLLVL.

Concerning this clone itself: The read stops 3 residues short of the end of the CDR3; the missing end is completed from the germline J gene. J is TRBJ1-4 and V is TRBV5-1, with D unresolved. V lost 2 bases to trimming and J lost 10 bases, with 9 bases between them. Germline CDR1 reads SGHRS; CDR2 reads YFSETQ. CDR3 size: 12 residues. The CDR3 spells CASSLSEGKLFF. Incomplete CDR3 DNA: TGCGCCAGCAGCTTATCGGAGGGAAAA. The variable domain in full, completed from reference TRBV5-1 and TRBJ1-4, reads KAGVTQTPRYLIKTRGQQVTLSCSPISGHRSVSWYQQTPGQGLQFLFEYFSETQRNKGNFPGRFSGRQFSNSRSEMNVSTLELGDSALYLCASSLSEGKLFFGSGTQLSVL.

As to this clone: The sequenced fragment ends 3 residues before the CDR3 boundary, so the rest is inferred from the germline J gene. This rearrangement joins TRBV2 to TRBJ1-5; D is unclear. The CDR3 has 18 amino acids. The germline gives CDR1 SNHLY, CDR2 FYNNEI. The germline V and J ends were trimmed by 6 bases and 0 bases, with 21 bases remaining between them. CDR3 protein: CASRAGLRTEDSNQPQHF. The CDR3 DNA, read in part, is TGTGCCAGCAGGGCCGGACTCAGGACGGAGGATAGCAATCAGCCC.

A word on this clone: The read comes to an end 3 residues before the CDR3 does, leaving the germline J gene to fill in the end. V usage is TRBV19 and J usage is TRBJ1-6; the match to TRBD1 covers 7 bases. Looked up from germline, CDR1 is LNHDA and CDR2 is SQIVND (reference sequence). The CDR3 contains 15 residues. V trimming: 4 bases; J trimming: 3 bases; junction bases outside the gene matches: 3. CDR3 residues: CASSTRDSYNSPLHF. CDR3 bases read: TGTGCCAGTAGTACCCGGGACAGCTATAATTCACCC.

A word on this clone: The observed sequence ends 3 residues before the CDR3 terminus, with the missing tail filled in from the germline J gene. The rearrangement joins TRBV7-6 to TRBJ1-6; a possible D gene is TRBD1 (5 bases). Trimming removed 5 bases at V and 7 bases at J, with 21 bases between. CDR1 SGHVS and CDR2 FNYEAQ come from the germline V gene. This CDR3 is 17 amino acids long. CDR3 bases read: TGTGCCAGCAGCGTCCGTGGGGCCGGCGAACCGAATTCACCC. Translated: CASSVRGAGEPNSP. The entire CDR3 protein is CASSVRGAGEPNSPLHF. The full variable domain, its missing parts supplied by reference TRBV7-6 and TRBJ1-6, is GAGVSQSPRYKVTKRGQDVALRCDPISGHVSLYWYRQALGQGPEFLTYFNYEAQQDKSGLPNDRFSAERPEGSISTLTIQRTEQRDSAMYRCASSVRGAGEPNSPLHFGNGTRLTVT.

Comments on this clone: The read ends 3 residues early relative to the CDR3; the germline J gene fills the gap. The chain recombines TRBV20-1 with TRBJ2-3; tentatively, D is TRBD1 or TRBD2 (5 bases each). This CDR3 spans 12 amino acids. V was shortened by 6 bases and J by 4 bases, with 11 bases between the two germline ends. CDR1 and CDR2 from the germline V gene are DFQATT and SNEGSKA (reference sequence). The CDR3 reads CSARGGADTQYF. CDR3 DNA, as far as it was read: TGCAGTGCGAGGGGTGGGGCAGATACG.

As for this clone: The CDR3 is cut off 3 residues early in the read; its end comes from the germline J gene. V usage is TRBV5-1 and J usage is TRBJ2-5, with D uncertain. V lost 5 bases to trimming and J lost 5 bases, with 4 bases between them. The CDR3 runs to 10 residues. CDR1 and CDR2 (germline): SGHRS, YFSETQ. The CDR3 DNA, read in part, is TGCGCCAGCAGAGGTGAGACC. Translation: CASRGET. The whole CDR3 protein is CASRGETQYF.

Partial CDR3 DNA: TGTGCCATCAGCGCAGGTGCGGGGAGCACTGAA. Translating gives CAISAGAGSTE. In full, the CDR3 reads CAISAGAGSTEAFF. The chain recombines TRBV10-3 with TRBJ1-1; no firm D call. From the germline J gene comes the end of the CDR3, since the read stops 3 residues before it. Trimming removed 6 bases from V and 4 bases from J, with 15 bases in between. CDR1 and CDR2 from the germline V gene are ENHRY and SYGVKD. The CDR3 has 14 residues.

As to this clone: The observed sequence ends 3 residues before the CDR3 terminus, with the missing tail filled in from the germline J gene. The rearrangement uses TRBV6-2 or TRBV6-3 and TRBJ2-7, with 7 bases aligning to TRBD1. Germline loops: CDR1 MNHEY, CDR2 SVGEGT. This CDR3 region has 14 residues. Trimming removed 2 bases from V and 0 bases from J; junction bases left unmatched: 1. Incomplete CDR3 DNA: TGTGCCAGCAGTTACCCAGGGGGCTCCTACGAG. Translated: CASSYPGGSYE. The complete CDR3 reads CASSYPGGSYEQYF.

Concerning this clone: The CDR3 goes on 3 residues after the read ends, and that part is filled in from the germline J gene. The genes are TRBV7-9 and TRBJ1-2; 8 nucleotides line up with TRBD1. Germline-derived CDR1 and CDR2 are SEHNR and FQNEAQ (reference sequence). The CDR3 is 12 amino acids. CDR3 DNA, as far as it was read: TGTGCCAGCAGCCCCGGACAGGGTGAC. Its protein product is CASSPGQGD. From start to end, the CDR3 is CASSPGQGDYTF.

A note on this clone: The read ends 3 residues shy of where the CDR3 ends; the end is completed using the germline J gene. The chain joins TRBV19 to TRBJ2-7; D may match TRBD1 or TRBD2 (5 bases each). The V and J ends lost 4 bases and 2 bases respectively, with 12 bases between them. The CDR3 consists of 14 residues. The V gene's germline CDR1 is LNHDA and CDR2 SQIVND (reference sequence). CDR3 loop: CASSNTRGPYEQYF. CDR3 DNA, as far as it was read: TGTGCCAGTAGTAACACGAGGGGTCCCTACGAG.

With regard to this clone: The read halts 3 residues ahead of the CDR3 end, with the missing end drawn from the germline J gene. This sequence joins TRBV19 and TRBJ1-2, with TRBD1 identical over 8 bases. Trimming at V came to 7 bases and at J to 4 bases, leaving 8 bases not matched to a gene. This CDR3 is 14 amino acids long. In germline, CDR1 is LNHDA, CDR2 SQIVND (reference sequence). The part of the CDR3 DNA that was read is TGTGCCAGTAAGGGACCACAGGGGGTCTATGGC. Its translation is CASKGPQGVYG. The full CDR3 protein is CASKGPQGVYGYTF.

In the case of this clone: Read data end 3 residues before the CDR3 end; the end is taken from the germline J gene. V is TRBV5-6 and J is TRBJ2-7; no definite D call. Deletions cut 0 bases from V and 2 bases from J, with 9 bases between. The CDR3 loop spans 14 amino acids. CDR1 is SGHDT, CDR2 YYEEEE, per germline. The CDR3 sequence: CASSLAGYPYEQYF. Incomplete CDR3 DNA: TGTGCCAGCAGCTTGGCAGGTTACCCCTACGAG.

As concerns this clone: The CDR3 is cut off 3 residues early in the read; its end comes from the germline J gene. The chain employs TRBV18 and TRBJ2-1; TRBD2 agrees at 8 bases. There are 13 residues in the CDR3. Per the germline V gene, CDR1 is KGHSH and CDR2 is LQKENI. V lost 4 bases, J lost 7 bases, and 3 bases stayed unmatched. The CDR3 bases that were read are TGTGCCAGCTCACGGGGACTAGAGAATGAG. As protein: CASSRGLENE. The entire CDR3 sequence reads CASSRGLENEQFF.

About this clone itself: The read ends 3 residues early relative to the CDR3; the germline J gene fills the gap. J is TRBJ1-4 and V is TRBV7-9; D not resolved. Trimming stripped 2 bases from V and 4 bases from J, with 11 bases between. The CDR3 totals 15 residues. The germline V gene encodes CDR1 SEHNR and CDR2 FQNEAQ (reference sequence). The CDR3 loop is CASSLTGFRNEKLFF. CDR3 DNA (partial): TGTGCCAGCAGCTTAACCGGGTTTCGTAATGAAAAA.

A word on this clone: The read falls 3 residues short of the CDR3 end, and the missing part is taken from the germline J gene. The chain carries TRBV19 and TRBJ2-7; 8 bases map to TRBD2. The CDR3 is made up of 15 amino acids. Germline CDR1 and CDR2: LNHDA and SQIVND (reference sequence). Trimming took 7 bases from V and 2 from J; bases not matched to a gene: 10. The CDR3 protein is CASTAPGTSPYEQYF. The sequenced CDR3 bases are TGTGCCAGTACCGCGCCCGGGACTAGTCCCTACGAG. Full variable domain (rest looked up from reference TRBV19 and TRBJ2-7): DGGITQSPKYLFRKEGQNVTLSCEQNLNHDAMYWYRQDPGQGLRLIYYSQIVNDFQKGDIAEGYSVSREKKESFPLTVTSAQKNPTAFYLCASTAPGTSPYEQYFGPGTRLTVT.